Listed here is a single TCR beta chain. Its cognate antigen is unknown. This sample is part of a study of blood T cells in healthy people across ages. Broader study findings: As age increased, TCR beta diversity per million T cells fell in a roughly linear fashion. Estimates of diversity drawn from one million T cells were considered underestimates. Donors of long life had a larger count of naive CD4+ cells and greater diversity than aged donors.

The length of the CDR3 is 11 residues. Deletions cut 7 bases from V and 16 bases from J, with 16 bases between. Alongside a J-beta primer mix, a sample-barcoded 5' primer served in a second PCR lasting 7 to 11 cycles. Each cDNA molecule carried a tag from a template-switch adaptor that contained 12 random nucleotides. TCRdb fed the 5' RACE reads into MiXCR, producing one record per CDR3 protein. Here the sample spans some 790,000 distinct CDR3 sequences, roughly 26% being singletons. The clonotype comes from a woman older than 75 in good health. The J gene is TRBJ1-4, the V gene TRBV12-3 or TRBV12-4; D perhaps matches TRBD1 (6 bases). Input material: blood. CDR3 DNA sequence: TGTGCCAGCACCCAGGGGCCTCGACCGTTTTTT. Protein sequence: CASTQGPRPFF.